This T cell receptor beta chain was found in a study of shared clonotypes between healthy human individuals. Profiled with immunoSEQ multiplex PCR; TCRdb holds only in-frame clones, not every one. This sample has millions of clones, with more than 80% found just once. J gave up 4 bases and V 0 bases, and 4 bases lay outside the gene matches. Germline CDR1 and CDR2: MNHNS and SASEGT. The CDR3 spans 16 residues. Sequenced input: naive CD4+ T cells sorted from blood. This sample's subset: CD45RA+ positively selected. This sequence originates from a man between 18 and 29 years old in good health. This chain joins TRBV6-1 and TRBJ2-5, with 11 positions matching TRBD2. CDR3 in DNA: TGTGCCAGCAGTGAAGCGCAACTAGCGGGGGTAGAGACCCAGTACTTC. Translating it yields CASSEAQLAGVETQYF.